One sample yielded the 32 T cell receptor beta chains listed below, sequenced in a study of T cells in Graves' hyperthyroidism and ophthalmopathy. From RNA transcripts, TCR beta CDR3 regions were amplified. The study used the HTBI primer set for a first-round RT-PCR of the TCR CDR3. TCRdb used MiXCR to reprocess the multiplex PCR reads, holding one entry per CDR3 protein. The sample has under 300,000 distinct CDR3 sequences; roughly 22% are singletons. Material: blood. These receptors came from a man aged 25-45 years with Graves' ophthalmopathy.

The gene calls are TRBV24-1 and TRBJ2-3; 7 bases line up with TRBD1. Trimming took 2 bases from V and 0 from J; bases not matched to a gene: 10. The CDR3 length is 18 residues. In germline, CDR1 is KGHDR, CDR2 SFDVKD. The CDR3, as DNA: TGTGCCACCAGTGATTCCCGGGACAGAGTGACTAGCACAGATACGCAGTATTTT. This translates into CATSDSRDRVTSTDTQYF.

This clonotype was observed a few times. A junction end diverges from the germline sequence, so it may reflect a read error. The rearrangement joins TRBV5-1 to TRBJ2-7, with no clear D. The CDR3 is 14 amino acids. The V gene's germline CDR1 is SGHRS and CDR2 YFSETQ. The DNA of the CDR3 is TGCGCCAGCAACTTGGATCCCATTACCTACGAGCAGTACTTC. Its protein is CASNLDPITYEQYF. Variable domain in full (rest from reference TRBV5-1 and TRBJ2-7): KAGVTQTPRYLIKTRGQQVTLSCSPISGHRSVSWYQQTPGQGLQFLFEYFSETQRNKGNFPGRFSGRQFSNSRSEMNVSTLELGDSALYLCASNLDPITYEQYFGPGTRLTVT.

The rearrangement uses TRBV7-3 and TRBJ2-5, with unresolved D. This CDR3 region has 16 residues. Germline loops: CDR1 SGHTA, CDR2 FQGTGA. V gave up 5 bases and J gave up 1 base, with 17 bases separating them. CDR3 nucleotides: TGTGCCAGCAGCGAAGGCGGTTTTCCTTTCCAAGAGACCCAGTACTTC. This sequence encodes CASSEGGFPFQETQYF.

This clonotype was observed at least ten times. V and J are TRBV19 and TRBJ2-5, with 8 bases fitting TRBD1. CDR3 length equals 14 residues. The J segment lost 5 bases and the V segment lost 10 bases, leaving 12 bases of the junction unmatched. Germline V lookup: CDR1 LNHDA, CDR2 SQIVND (reference sequence). The CDR3 sequence: CATKGTGTRETQYF. CDR3 bases: TGTGCCACCAAAGGGACAGGCACCCGGGAGACCCAGTACTTC.

The chain recombines TRBV27 with TRBJ2-1, with D tentatively TRBD2 (5 bases). The length of the CDR3 is 12 residues. Trimming took off 6 bases at V and 5 bases at J, with 8 bases between the two ends. Germline V lookup: CDR1 MNHEY, CDR2 SMNVEV (reference sequence). Here the CDR3 DNA reads TGTGCCAGCAGCCGACTAAACAATGAGCAGTTCTTC. It is translated as CASSRLNNEQFF.

The genes are TRBV2 and TRBJ1-2; D uncertain. CDR3 size: 14 residues. Germline CDR1 SNHLY, CDR2 FYNNEI. Trimming pared 2 bases from V and 0 bases from J, leaving 7 bases between. The CDR3 protein is CASSEQGTNYGYTF. CDR3 bases: TGTGCCAGCAGTGAACAAGGTACTAACTATGGCTACACCTTC. The full variable domain, its missing parts supplied by reference TRBV2 and TRBJ1-2, is EPEVTQTPSHQVTQMGQEVILRCVPISNHLYFYWYRQILGQKVEFLVSFYNNEISEKSEIFDDQFSVERPDGSNFTLKIRSTKLEDSAMYFCASSEQGTNYGYTFGSGTRLTVV.

This clonotype was detected only a few times. This chain joins TRBV20-1 and TRBJ1-5, with TRBD1 identical over 8 bases. Germline CDR1 is DFQATT and CDR2 is SNEGSKA (reference sequence). The CDR3 runs 14 residues. With V trimmed by 3 bases and J by 7 bases, 8 bases remained unmatched. The CDR3 nucleotides are TGCAGTGCTAGCCTGGACAGGGAGGCCCAGCCCCAGCATTTT. Translating gives CSASLDREAQPQHF.

This clonotype was recorded at least ten times. The chain combines TRBV6-1 with TRBJ2-7; 7 bases are shared with TRBD2. The junction had 5 bases not matched to a gene; V was cut back by 6 bases and J by 0 bases. The length of the CDR3 is 14 residues. Germline CDR1 is MNHNS and CDR2 is SASEGT. The CDR3 reads CASSPSGSSYEQYF. CDR3 DNA sequence: TGTGCCAGCAGCCCTAGCGGAAGCTCCTACGAGCAGTACTTC.

This rearrangement joins TRBV20-1 to TRBJ2-2; D is unresolved. CDR3 length: 14 amino acids. V was trimmed by 0 bases and J by 7 bases, leaving 12 bases between them. Per germline, CDR1 DFQATT and CDR2 SNEGSKA (reference sequence). The CDR3 DNA reads as TGCAGTGCTAGAGAGACCGGCGGATTCGGGGAGCTGTTTTTT. Translating gives CSARETGGFGELFF.

This clonotype was detected many times. The CDR3 DNA reads TGTGCCAGCGGGGACTTACTCATCCCTACCTACGAGCAGTACTTC. It codes for CASGDLLIPTYEQYF. This chain links TRBV28 with TRBJ2-7; TRBD2 might be the D (6 bases). The V and J ends lost 8 bases and 2 bases respectively, with 19 bases between them. This CDR3 spans 15 amino acids. CDR1 and CDR2 (germline): MDHEN, SYDVKM.

This clonotype was found many times. This chain uses TRBV2 with TRBJ1-4; D is undetermined. V lost 6 bases and J 5 bases, leaving 7 bases between the germline ends. This CDR3 comprises 12 residues. The V gene's germline CDR1 is SNHLY and CDR2 FYNNEI. Here the CDR3 reads CASRTQNEKLFF. The CDR3 nucleotides read TGTGCCAGCAGAACCCAGAATGAAAAACTGTTTTTT.

This clonotype was detected ten times or more. The chain is built from TRBV18 and TRBJ1-4; 7 bases agree with TRBD1. Trimming removed 8 bases from V and 8 bases from J; junction bases left unmatched: 5. Looked up from germline, CDR1 is KGHSH and CDR2 is LQKENI. The CDR3 has 12 residues. CDR3 DNA: TGTGCCAGCCGACAGGGACGCGAAAAACTGTTTTTT. Protein product: CASRQGREKLFF. Variable domain in full (rest from reference TRBV18 and TRBJ1-4): NAGVMQNPRHLVRRRGQEARLRCSPMKGHSHVYWYRQLPEEGLKFMVYLQKENIIDESGMPKERFSAEFPKEGPSILRIQQVVRGDSAAYFCASRQGREKLFFGSGTQLSVL.

This clonotype came up a few times. J is TRBJ1-1 and V is TRBV27; D is uncertain. There are 16 residues in the CDR3. Per the germline V gene, CDR1 is MNHEY and CDR2 is SMNVEV (reference sequence). V lost 4 bases, J lost 3 bases, and 18 bases lay in between. The CDR3 coding sequence is TGTGCCAGCAGTTCCAGTTCTTATGGAGGGTACACTGAAGCTTTCTTT. Protein product: CASSSSSYGGYTEAFF.

This clonotype was counted ten times or more. The chain combines TRBV20-1 with TRBJ1-1; 7 nucleotides agree with TRBD1. The CDR3 sequence is 15 residues long. J gave up 0 bases and V 6 bases, and 10 bases lay outside the gene matches. Germline V lookup: CDR1 DFQATT, CDR2 SNEGSKA (reference sequence). This CDR3 reads CSANLGQTLNTEAFF. Written as DNA, the CDR3 is TGCAGTGCCAACCTGGGACAGACCTTGAACACTGAAGCTTTCTTT.

The chain is built from TRBV11-3 and TRBJ2-2, with TRBD1 as a possible D gene (7 bases). The CDR3 covers 16 residues. Germline CDR1 SGHNT, CDR2 YENEEA. The V end was cut by 2 bases, the J end by 7 bases, with 17 bases between. The CDR3 DNA reads as TGTGCCAGCAGCTTACCCACCGGAGGGGGCAACGGGGAGCTGTTTTTT. Encoded protein: CASSLPTGGGNGELFF.

This clonotype was seen only a few times. The genes are TRBV11-3 and TRBJ2-1; 8 positions agree with TRBD2. Per the germline V gene, CDR1 is SGHNT and CDR2 is YENEEA. This CDR3 has 17 amino acids. J gave up 0 bases and V 1 base, and 5 bases lay outside the gene matches. The CDR3 sequence: CASSLAAGVSSYNEQFF. The CDR3 coding sequence is TGTGCCAGCAGCTTAGCAGCGGGAGTAAGCTCCTACAATGAGCAGTTCTTC. Combining the CDR3 with reference TRBV11-3 and TRBJ2-1 gives the whole variable domain EAGVVQSPRYKIIEKKQPVAFWCNPISGHNTLYWYLQNLGQGPELLIRYENEEAVDDSQLPKDRFSAERLKGVDSTLKIQPAELGDSAVYLCASSLAAGVSSYNEQFFGPGTRLTVL.

The rearrangement links TRBV30 to TRBJ1-1; 8 bases agree with TRBD1. Per germline, CDR1 GTSNPN and CDR2 SVGIG (reference sequence). V trimming: 3 bases; J trimming: 0 bases; junction bases outside the gene matches: 6. The CDR3 length is 15 residues. The CDR3 here is CAWSLRQGMNTEAFF. For the CDR3, the DNA is TGTGCCTGGAGCTTGCGACAGGGGATGAACACTGAAGCTTTCTTT.

This chain connects TRBV18 to TRBJ1-6; the match to TRBD1 covers 7 bases. Trimming cost V 2 bases and J 8 bases; bases outside gene matches: 9. The CDR3 extends over 16 amino acids. Germline loops: CDR1 KGHSH, CDR2 LQKENI. The CDR3 DNA follows: TGTGCCAGCTCACCATTCAACAGGGGAGAAGATTCACCCCTCCACTTT. This gives the protein CASSPFNRGEDSPLHF.

This clonotype was recorded a few times. This chain links TRBV28 with TRBJ2-5; no firm D call. CDR3 length equals 12 residues. V lost 4 bases and J 5 bases, leaving 8 bases between the germline ends. Germline V gives CDR1 MDHEN, CDR2 SYDVKM. The CDR3 DNA follows: TGTGCCAGCAGTTCCAGTATGGAGACCCAGTACTTC. Its protein is CASSSSMETQYF.

At least ten counts were recorded for this clonotype. V gene TRBV12-3 or TRBV12-4 combines with J gene TRBJ2-7, with D unclear. Deletions cut 1 base from V and 3 bases from J, with 7 bases between. The CDR3 runs 13 residues. CDR3 sequence (DNA): TGTGCCAGCAGTTTAGTTGAGGACTACGAGCAGTACTTC. This codes for CASSLVEDYEQYF.

This clonotype has a count of ten or more. V is TRBV11-2 and J is TRBJ2-5, with D hard to call. Looked up from germline, CDR1 is SGHAT and CDR2 is FQNNGV. The CDR3 is 13 residues long. Between the trimmed V and J ends, which lost 5 bases and 7 bases, there was a span of 14 bases. The DNA for the CDR3 is TGTGCCAGCAGCCCCCTCGCATACGGGACCCAGTACTTC. Translation gives CASSPLAYGTQYF.

This clonotype was detected ten times or more. The chain combines TRBV12-3 or TRBV12-4 with TRBJ2-3; 8 bases match TRBD2. With 5 bases clipped from V and 0 bases from J, the junction kept 7 bases outside the gene matches. The CDR3 covers 16 residues. The CDR3 region is CASSPRSSGSTDTQYF. The CDR3 nucleotides are TGTGCCAGCAGTCCCCGCTCTAGCGGGAGCACAGATACGCAGTATTTT.

V and J are TRBV6-5 and TRBJ1-5; 8 positions agree with TRBD1. The germline gives CDR1 MNHEY, CDR2 SVGAGI. V dropped 2 bases and J dropped 6; count of bases not matched to a gene: 0. The CDR3 loop spans 13 amino acids. In nucleotides, the CDR3 is TGTGCCAGCAGTTACGGACAGGGTCAGCCCCAGCATTTT. Protein sequence: CASSYGQGQPQHF.

This clonotype has just a few counts. The chain is built from TRBV7-3 and TRBJ2-2, with TRBD1 as a possible D gene (7 bases). Trimming removed 3 bases at V and 7 bases at J, with 18 bases between. CDR1 and CDR2 from the germline V gene are SGHTA and FQGTGA. The CDR3 spans 16 residues. CDR3 nucleotide sequence: TGTGCCAGCAGCTTGGGAGCAGGGGGGAATATCGGGGAGCTGTTTTTT. The encoded protein is CASSLGAGGNIGELFF. Drawing the rest from reference TRBV7-3 and TRBJ2-2, the complete variable domain is GAGVSQTPSNKVTEKGKYVELRCDPISGHTALYWYRQSLGQGPEFLIYFQGTGAADDSGLPNDRFFAVRPEGSVSTLKIQRTERGDSAVYLCASSLGAGGNIGELFFGEGSRLTVL.

The CDR3 region is CASSRKSTIYF. The CDR3 DNA is TGTGCCAGCAGTAGGAAAAGCACCATATATTTT. The chain is built from TRBV28 and TRBJ1-3, with D unresolved. The CDR3 is made up of 11 amino acids. With 5 bases removed from V and 9 bases from J, the gap between germline ends came to 8 bases. The germline CDR1 and CDR2 sequences are MDHEN and SYDVKM.

The rearrangement uses TRBV20-1 and TRBJ2-5; TRBD2 agrees at 7 bases. The junction had 17 bases not matched to a gene; V was cut back by 5 bases and J by 5 bases. This CDR3 spans 16 amino acids. The V gene's germline CDR1 is DFQATT and CDR2 SNEGSKA (reference sequence). CDR3: CSAVSGGIPSGETQYF. CDR3 nucleotide sequence: TGCAGTGCTGTCTCGGGGGGTATCCCCTCTGGGGAGACCCAGTACTTC.

This clonotype has just a few counts. The J gene is TRBJ2-3, the V gene TRBV3-1; D may be TRBD1 or TRBD2 (5 bases each). The CDR3 has 15 amino acids. Germline CDR1 reads LGHDT; CDR2 reads YNNKEL (reference sequence). The ends were cut back, 2 bases at V and 3 bases at J, with 12 bases in the middle. CDR3 sequence (DNA): TGTGCCAGCAGCCAACCGGGACGGTTAACAGATACGCAGTATTTT. This translates into CASSQPGRLTDTQYF.

CDR3 protein: CASSSRGRNTGELFF. DNA of the CDR3: TGTGCCAGCAGCTCGAGGGGGCGAAACACCGGGGAGCTGTTTTTT. The chain links TRBV7-3 to TRBJ2-2; 7 bases fit TRBD1. The CDR3 contains 15 residues. Germline CDR1 SGHTA, CDR2 FQGTGA. V trimming: 4 bases; J trimming: 2 bases; junction bases outside the gene matches: 4.

In this sample, this clonotype turned up a few times. The V gene is TRBV6-1, the J gene TRBJ1-5; 9 bases align to TRBD1. The germline CDR1 and CDR2 sequences are MNHNS and SASEGT. Trimming cost V 5 bases and J 3 bases; bases outside gene matches: 14. The CDR3 extends over 18 amino acids. The CDR3 reads CASSRILTGGLDNQPQHF. The CDR3 DNA is TGTGCCAGCAGTCGGATCTTGACAGGGGGATTAGACAATCAGCCCCAGCATTTT.

This clonotype was counted at least ten times. The chain carries TRBV2 and TRBJ1-5; D possibly corresponds to TRBD1 (5 bases). Trimming pared 7 bases from V and 4 bases from J, leaving 20 bases between. The CDR3 totals 16 residues. CDR1 and CDR2 (germline): SNHLY, FYNNEI. This chain's CDR3 is CASKGAAGTRNQPQHF. The DNA for the CDR3 is TGTGCCAGCAAAGGTGCGGCAGGGACTAGGAATCAGCCCCAGCATTTT.

This chain links TRBV28 with TRBJ1-5; unclear D gene. V shed 3 bases and J shed 1 base, with 7 bases lying between them. The CDR3 extends over 14 amino acids. Germline values: CDR1 MDHEN, CDR2 SYDVKM. The CDR3 nucleotides read TGTGCCAGCAGTTTGACGAGCAGCAATCAGCCCCAGCATTTT. Protein product: CASSLTSSNQPQHF.

The genes are TRBV28 and TRBJ1-2; D gene unclear. Trimming removed 5 bases from V and 0 bases from J, with 10 bases in between. Germline values: CDR1 MDHEN, CDR2 SYDVKM. The CDR3 is made up of 14 amino acids. CDR3 in amino acids: CASSTNGPNYGYTF. In DNA form, the CDR3 reads TGTGCCAGCAGTACGAACGGGCCTAACTATGGCTACACCTTC.